This TCR beta chain derives from a study of cytomegalovirus exposure and HLA in healthy donors. This clone is a singleton in its sample. The antigen remains unidentified. Nominally healthy donors provided the samples, though records likely missed some immune exposures. Germline CDR1 reads SEHNR; CDR2 reads FQNEAQ (reference sequence). V was pared by 5 bases and J by 5 bases, with 9 bases of the junction left unmatched. The length of the CDR3 is 15 residues. With 60 Vbeta and 13 Jbeta primers, the PCR was carried out. Sequencing used immunoSEQ multiplex PCR; TCRdb keeps in-frame clones, though not all of them. Of hundreds of thousands of clones listed, around 80% are singletons. Notes on the study in general: It was reported in a later analysis that an Asian-associated ancestry cluster showed fewer N-insertions than the 666-donor mean. Cytomegalovirus status was reportedly diagnosed by the classifier with high specificity and sensitivity.

The sequence came from a woman aged 55-69 years in good health and CMV-seropositive. The sample taken for sequencing was PBMCs. The chain combines TRBV7-9 with TRBJ1-5, with 7 bases aligning to TRBD1. This CDR3 is CASSPLRQGDQPQHF. The CDR3 region has the DNA TGTGCCAGCAGCCCACTTCGACAGGGAGATCAGCCCCAGCATTTT.